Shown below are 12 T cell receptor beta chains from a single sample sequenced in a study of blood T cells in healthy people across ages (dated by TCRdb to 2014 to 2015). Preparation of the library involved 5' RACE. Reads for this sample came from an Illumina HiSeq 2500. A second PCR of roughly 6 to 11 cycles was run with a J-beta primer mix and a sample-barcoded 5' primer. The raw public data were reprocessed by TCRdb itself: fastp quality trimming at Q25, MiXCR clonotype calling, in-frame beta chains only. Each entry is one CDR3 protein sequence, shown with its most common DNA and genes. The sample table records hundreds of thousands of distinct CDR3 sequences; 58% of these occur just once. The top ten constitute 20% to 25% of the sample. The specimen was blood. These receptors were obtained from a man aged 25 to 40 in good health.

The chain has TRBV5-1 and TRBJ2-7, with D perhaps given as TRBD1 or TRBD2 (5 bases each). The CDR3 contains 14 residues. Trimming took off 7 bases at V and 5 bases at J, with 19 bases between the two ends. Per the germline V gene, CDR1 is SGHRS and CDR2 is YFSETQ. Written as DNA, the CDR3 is TGCGCCAGCTGTTTTATGGGGGAAGAGGACGAGCAGTACTTC. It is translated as CASCFMGEEDEQYF.

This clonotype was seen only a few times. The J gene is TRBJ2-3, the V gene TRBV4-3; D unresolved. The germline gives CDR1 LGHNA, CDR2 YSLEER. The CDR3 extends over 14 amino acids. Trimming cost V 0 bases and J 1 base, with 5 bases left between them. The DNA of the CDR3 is TGCGCCAGCAGCCAAGAACTACGCACAGATACGCAGTATTTT. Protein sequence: CASSQELRTDTQYF.

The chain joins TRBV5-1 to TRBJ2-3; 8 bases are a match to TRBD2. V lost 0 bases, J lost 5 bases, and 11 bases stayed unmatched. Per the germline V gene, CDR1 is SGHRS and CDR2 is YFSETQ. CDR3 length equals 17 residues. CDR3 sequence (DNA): TGCGCCAGCAGCTTGGGGCTCGGAGCGGGGGATGAAGATACGCAGTATTTT. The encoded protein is CASSLGLGAGDEDTQYF.

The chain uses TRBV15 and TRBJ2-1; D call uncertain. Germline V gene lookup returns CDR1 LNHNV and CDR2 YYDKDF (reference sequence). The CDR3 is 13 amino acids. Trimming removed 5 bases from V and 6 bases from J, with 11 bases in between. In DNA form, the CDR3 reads TGTGCCACCAGCGACGCTCAGTCCAATGAGCAGTTCTTC. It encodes CATSDAQSNEQFF. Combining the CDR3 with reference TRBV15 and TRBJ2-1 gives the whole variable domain DAMVIQNPRYQVTQFGKPVTLSCSQTLNHNVMYWYQQKSSQAPKLLFHYYDKDFNNEADTPDNFQSRRPNTSFCFLDIRSPGLGDTAMYLCATSDAQSNEQFFGPGTRLTVL.

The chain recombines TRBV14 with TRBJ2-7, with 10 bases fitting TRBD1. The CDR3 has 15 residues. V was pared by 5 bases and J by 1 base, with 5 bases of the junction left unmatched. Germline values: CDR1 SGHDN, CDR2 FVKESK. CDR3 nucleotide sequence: TGTGCCAGCAGCTCCCGGGACAGGGGTTCCTACGAGCAGTACTTC. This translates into CASSSRDRGSYEQYF.

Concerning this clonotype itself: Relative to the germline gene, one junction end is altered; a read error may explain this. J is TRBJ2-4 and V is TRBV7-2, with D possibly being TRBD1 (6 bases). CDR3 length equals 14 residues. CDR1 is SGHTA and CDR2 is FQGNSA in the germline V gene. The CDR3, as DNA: TGTGCCAGCAGCCCGACGACAGGACGGAACAGTCAGTACTTC. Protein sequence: CASSPTTGRNSQYF.

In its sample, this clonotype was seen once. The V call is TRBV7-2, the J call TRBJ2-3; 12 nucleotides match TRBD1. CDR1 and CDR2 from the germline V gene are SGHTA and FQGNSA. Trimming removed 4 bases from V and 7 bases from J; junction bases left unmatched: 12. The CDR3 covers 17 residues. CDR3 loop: CASSYTPGQGARNTQYF. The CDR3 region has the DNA TGTGCCAGCAGCTATACTCCGGGACAGGGGGCGCGGAATACGCAGTATTTT.

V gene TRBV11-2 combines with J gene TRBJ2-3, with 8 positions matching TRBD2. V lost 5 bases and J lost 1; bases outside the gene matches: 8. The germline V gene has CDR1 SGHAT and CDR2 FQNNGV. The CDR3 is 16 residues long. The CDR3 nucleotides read TGTGCCAGCAGCCTAGGGGTTAGCGGGGGCACAGATACGCAGTATTTT. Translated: CASSLGVSGGTDTQYF.

The CDR3 reads CASSESGRAEQYF. The CDR3 nucleotides read TGCGCCAGCAGTGAGTCCGGTAGGGCCGAGCAGTACTTC. The J gene is TRBJ2-5, the V gene TRBV10-1; D is ambiguous. The J call is uncertain, as TRBJ2-7 better fits the DNA end. The CDR3 runs 13 residues. Germline CDR1 and CDR2: WNHNN and SYGVQD (reference sequence).

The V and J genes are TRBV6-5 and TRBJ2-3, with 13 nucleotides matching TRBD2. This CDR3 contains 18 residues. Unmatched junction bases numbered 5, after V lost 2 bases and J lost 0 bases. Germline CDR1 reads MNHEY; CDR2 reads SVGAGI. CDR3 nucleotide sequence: TGTGCCAGCAGTTACCCTGGACTAGCGGGGGATAGCACAGATACGCAGTATTTT. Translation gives CASSYPGLAGDSTDTQYF.

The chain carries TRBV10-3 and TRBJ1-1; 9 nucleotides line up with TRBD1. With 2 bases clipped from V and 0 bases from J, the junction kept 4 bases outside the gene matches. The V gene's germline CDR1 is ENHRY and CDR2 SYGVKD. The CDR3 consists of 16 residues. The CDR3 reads CAISEPGQGMNTEAFF. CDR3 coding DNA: TGTGCCATCAGTGAGCCGGGACAGGGCATGAACACTGAAGCTTTCTTT.

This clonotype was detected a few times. CDR3 nucleotides: TGCAGTGCTAGCGACGGCCCCTATGGCTACACCTTC. This gives the protein CSASDGPYGYTF. This chain uses TRBV20-1 with TRBJ1-2; D is ambiguous. The CDR3 runs 12 residues. Germline lookup yields CDR1 DFQATT and CDR2 SNEGSKA (reference sequence). Trimming took 3 bases from V and 4 from J, leaving 9 bases between them.